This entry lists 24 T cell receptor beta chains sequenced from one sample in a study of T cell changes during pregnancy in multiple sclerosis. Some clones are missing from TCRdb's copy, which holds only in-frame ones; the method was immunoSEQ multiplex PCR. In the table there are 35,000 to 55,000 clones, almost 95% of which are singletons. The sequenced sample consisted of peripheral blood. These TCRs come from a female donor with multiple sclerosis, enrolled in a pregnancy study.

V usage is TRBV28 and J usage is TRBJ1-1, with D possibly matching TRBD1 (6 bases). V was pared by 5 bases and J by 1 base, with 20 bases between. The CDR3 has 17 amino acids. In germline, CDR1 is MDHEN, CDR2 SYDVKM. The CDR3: CASSPSSGARGNTEAFF. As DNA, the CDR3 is TGTGCCAGCAGTCCCTCCTCAGGGGCCCGGGGGAACACTGAAGCTTTCTTT.

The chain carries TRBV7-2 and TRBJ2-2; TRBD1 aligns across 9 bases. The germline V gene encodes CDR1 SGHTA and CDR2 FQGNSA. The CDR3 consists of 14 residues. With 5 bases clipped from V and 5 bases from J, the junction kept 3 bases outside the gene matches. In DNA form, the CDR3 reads TGTGCCAGCAGCCCGGACAGGGGTACCGGGGAGCTGTTTTTT. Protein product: CASSPDRGTGELFF.

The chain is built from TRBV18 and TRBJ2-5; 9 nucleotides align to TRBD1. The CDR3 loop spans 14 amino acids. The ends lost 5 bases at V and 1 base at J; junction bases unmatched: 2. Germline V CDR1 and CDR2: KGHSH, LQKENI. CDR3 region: CASSDRGAQETQYF. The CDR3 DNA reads TGTGCCAGCTCAGACAGGGGGGCCCAAGAGACCCAGTACTTC.

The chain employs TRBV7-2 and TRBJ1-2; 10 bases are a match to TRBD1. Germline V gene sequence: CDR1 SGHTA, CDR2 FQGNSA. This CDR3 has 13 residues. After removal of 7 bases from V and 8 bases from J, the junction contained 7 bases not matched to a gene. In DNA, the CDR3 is TGTGCCAGCAAGGGGACAGGGGAAGGAGGCTACACCTTC. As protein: CASKGTGEGGYTF. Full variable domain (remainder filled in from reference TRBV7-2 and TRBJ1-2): GAGVSQSPSNKVTEKGKDVELRCDPISGHTALYWYRQSLGQGLEFLIYFQGNSAPDKSGLPSDRFSAERTGGSVSTLTIQRTQQEDSAVYLCASKGTGEGGYTFGSGTRLTVV.

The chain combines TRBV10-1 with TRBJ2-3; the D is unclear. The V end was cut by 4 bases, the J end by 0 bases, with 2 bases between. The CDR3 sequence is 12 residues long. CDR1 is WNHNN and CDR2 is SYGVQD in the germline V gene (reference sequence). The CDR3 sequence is CASSASTDTQYF. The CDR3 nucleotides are TGCGCCAGCAGTGCTAGCACAGATACGCAGTATTTT.

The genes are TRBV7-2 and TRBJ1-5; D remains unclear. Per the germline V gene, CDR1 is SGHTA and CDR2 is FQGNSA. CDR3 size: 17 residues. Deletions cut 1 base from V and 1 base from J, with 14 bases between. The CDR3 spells CASSLGDRVGSNQPQHF. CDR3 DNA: TGTGCCAGCAGCTTAGGAGACCGTGTAGGGAGCAATCAGCCCCAGCATTTT.

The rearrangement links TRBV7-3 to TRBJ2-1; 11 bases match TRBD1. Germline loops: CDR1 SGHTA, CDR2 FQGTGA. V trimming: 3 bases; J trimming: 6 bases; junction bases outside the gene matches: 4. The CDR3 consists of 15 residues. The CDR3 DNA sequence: TGTGCCAGCAGCTTTACCGGGACAGGGGGCAATGAGCAGTTCTTC. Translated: CASSFTGTGGNEQFF. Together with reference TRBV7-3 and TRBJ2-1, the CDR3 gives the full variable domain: GAGVSQTPSNKVTEKGKYVELRCDPISGHTALYWYRQSLGQGPEFLIYFQGTGAADDSGLPNDRFFAVRPEGSVSTLKIQRTERGDSAVYLCASSFTGTGGNEQFFGPGTRLTVL.

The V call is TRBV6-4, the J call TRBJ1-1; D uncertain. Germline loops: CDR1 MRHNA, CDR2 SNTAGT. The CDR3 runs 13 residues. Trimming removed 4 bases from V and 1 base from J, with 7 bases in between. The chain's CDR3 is CASSATGNTEAFF. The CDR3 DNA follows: TGTGCCAGCAGTGCGACGGGGAACACTGAAGCTTTCTTT.

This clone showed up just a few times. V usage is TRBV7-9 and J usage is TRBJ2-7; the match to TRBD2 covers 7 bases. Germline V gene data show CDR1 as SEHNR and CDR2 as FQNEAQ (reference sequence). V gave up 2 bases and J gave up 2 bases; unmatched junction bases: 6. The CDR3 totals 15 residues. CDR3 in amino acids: CASSLLTSAAYEQYF. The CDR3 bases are TGTGCCAGCAGCTTATTAACTAGCGCAGCCTACGAGCAGTACTTC.

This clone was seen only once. The CDR3 reads CASSQIGDYSYEQYF. The CDR3 bases are TGTGCCAGCAGCCAAATTGGGGACTACTCCTACGAGCAGTACTTC. The chain has TRBV14 and TRBJ2-7, with 7 positions matching TRBD2. This CDR3 region has 15 residues. CDR1 and CDR2 from the germline V gene are SGHDN and FVKESK. Trimming removed 2 bases from V and 0 bases from J; junction bases left unmatched: 4.

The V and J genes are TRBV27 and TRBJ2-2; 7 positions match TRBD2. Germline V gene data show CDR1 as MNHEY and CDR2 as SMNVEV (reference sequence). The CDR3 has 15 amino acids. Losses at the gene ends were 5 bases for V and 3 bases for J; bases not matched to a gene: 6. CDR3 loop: CASSTTSADTGELFF. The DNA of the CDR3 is TGTGCCAGCAGTACCACTAGCGCAGACACCGGGGAGCTGTTTTTT.

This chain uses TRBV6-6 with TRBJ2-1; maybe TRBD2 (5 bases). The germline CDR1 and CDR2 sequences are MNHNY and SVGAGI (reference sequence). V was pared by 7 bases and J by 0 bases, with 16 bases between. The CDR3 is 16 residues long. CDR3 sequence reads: CASTKGGLHSYNEQFF. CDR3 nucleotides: TGTGCCAGCACCAAGGGCGGACTGCACTCCTACAATGAGCAGTTCTTC.

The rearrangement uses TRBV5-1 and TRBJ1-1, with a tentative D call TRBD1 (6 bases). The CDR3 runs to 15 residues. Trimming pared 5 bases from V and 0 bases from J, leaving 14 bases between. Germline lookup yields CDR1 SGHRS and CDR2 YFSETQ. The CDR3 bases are TGCGCCAGCAGTTCCGGGACACTCATGAACACTGAAGCTTTCTTT. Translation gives CASSSGTLMNTEAFF.

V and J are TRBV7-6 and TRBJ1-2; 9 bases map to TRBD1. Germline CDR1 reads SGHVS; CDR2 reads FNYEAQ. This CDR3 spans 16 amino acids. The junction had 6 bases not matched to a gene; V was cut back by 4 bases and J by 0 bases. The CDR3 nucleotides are TGTGCCAGCAGCTCAAATGACAGGGGGTCTAACTATGGCTACACCTTC. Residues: CASSSNDRGSNYGYTF.

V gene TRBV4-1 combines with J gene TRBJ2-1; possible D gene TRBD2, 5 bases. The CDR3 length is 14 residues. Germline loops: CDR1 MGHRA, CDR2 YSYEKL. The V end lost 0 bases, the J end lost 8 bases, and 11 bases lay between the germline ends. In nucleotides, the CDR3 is TGCGCCAGCAGCCAAGATCCCGGTAGCGATGAGCAGTTCTTC. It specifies CASSQDPGSDEQFF.

The CDR3 reads CASSVVTGSGNTIYF. The CDR3, as DNA: TGTGCCAGCAGCGTAGTAACCGGCTCTGGAAACACCATATATTTT. The chain employs TRBV9 and TRBJ1-3; no reliable D call. Looked up from germline, CDR1 is SGDLS and CDR2 is YYNGEE. V lost 0 bases, J lost 0 bases, and 7 bases lay in between. The CDR3 length is 15 residues.

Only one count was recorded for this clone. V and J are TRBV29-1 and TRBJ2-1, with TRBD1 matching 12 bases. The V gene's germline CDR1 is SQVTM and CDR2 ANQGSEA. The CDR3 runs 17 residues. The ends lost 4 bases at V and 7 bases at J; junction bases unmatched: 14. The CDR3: CSVVPGQGAKRPNEQFF. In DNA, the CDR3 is TGCAGCGTTGTCCCGGGACAGGGGGCGAAGAGGCCTAATGAGCAGTTCTTC.

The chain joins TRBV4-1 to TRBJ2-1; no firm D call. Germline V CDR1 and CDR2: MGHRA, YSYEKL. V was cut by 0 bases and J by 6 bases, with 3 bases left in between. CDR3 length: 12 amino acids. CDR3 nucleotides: TGCGCCAGCAGCCAAGATGGCAATGAGCAGTTCTTC. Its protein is CASSQDGNEQFF.

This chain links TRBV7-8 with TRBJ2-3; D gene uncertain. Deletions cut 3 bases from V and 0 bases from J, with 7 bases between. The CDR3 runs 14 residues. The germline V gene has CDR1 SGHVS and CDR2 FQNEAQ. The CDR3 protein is CASSLERSTDTQYF. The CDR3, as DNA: TGTGCCAGCAGCTTGGAAAGAAGCACAGATACGCAGTATTTT. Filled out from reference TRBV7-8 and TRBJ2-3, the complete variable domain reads GAGVSQSPRYKVAKRGQDVALRCDPISGHVSLFWYQQALGQGPEFLTYFQNEAQLDKSGLPSDRFFAERPEGSVSTLKIQRTQQEDSAVYLCASSLERSTDTQYFGPGTRLTVL.

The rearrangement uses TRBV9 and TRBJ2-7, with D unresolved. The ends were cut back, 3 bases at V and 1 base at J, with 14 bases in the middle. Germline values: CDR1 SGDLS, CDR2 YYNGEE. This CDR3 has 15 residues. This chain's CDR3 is CASSAEPGLSYEQYF. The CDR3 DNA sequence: TGTGCCAGCAGCGCCGAGCCGGGCCTGTCCTACGAGCAGTACTTC.

CDR3 DNA: TGTGCCAGCAGTGTTGGGACCGCGGAGGATGAAAAACTGTTTTTT. It codes for CASSVGTAEDEKLFF. The chain joins TRBV28 to TRBJ1-4; TRBD1 is a possible D gene (5 bases). CDR1 MDHEN and CDR2 SYDVKM come from the germline V gene. This CDR3 comprises 15 residues. Trimming stripped 5 bases from V and 6 bases from J, with 16 bases between.

The CDR3 is CASSPFRSAADYNEQFF. In nucleotides, the CDR3 is TGTGCCAGCTCACCATTCCGGTCAGCGGCCGACTACAATGAGCAGTTCTTC. The V call is TRBV18, the J call TRBJ2-1, with D perhaps TRBD2 (5 bases). This CDR3 spans 17 amino acids. Trimming removed 2 bases from V and 3 bases from J, with 17 bases in between. The V gene's germline CDR1 is KGHSH and CDR2 LQKENI.

Here the CDR3 DNA reads TGCGCCAGCAGCTTAGTGGGACAGTACACTGAAGCTTTCTTT. It specifies CASSLVGQYTEAFF. The V gene is TRBV5-1, the J gene TRBJ1-1; 7 bases agree with TRBD1. Germline values: CDR1 SGHRS, CDR2 YFSETQ. Unmatched junction bases numbered 4, after V lost 2 bases and J lost 3 bases. The CDR3 is made up of 14 amino acids.

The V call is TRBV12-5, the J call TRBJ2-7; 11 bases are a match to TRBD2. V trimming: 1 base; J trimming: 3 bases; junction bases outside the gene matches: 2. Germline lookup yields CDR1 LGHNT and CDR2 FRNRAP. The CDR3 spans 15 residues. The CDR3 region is CASGLGLAGNYEQYF. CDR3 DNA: TGTGCTAGTGGTTTGGGACTAGCGGGAAACTACGAGCAGTACTTC.